A selection of T cell receptor beta chains follows, all from one sample in a study of PD-1 blockade in mismatch repair-deficient tumors. Assay: immunoSEQ multiplex PCR; the TCRdb copy retains only in-frame clones and omits some. This sample yields fewer than 100,000 clones, of which about 85% are seen a single time; roughly 2.5% belongs to the top ten. This specimen was peripheral blood, taken 12 weeks after starting pembrolizumab. Receptors originate from an adult with mismatch repair-deficient cancer. CDR3s include the opening cysteine and the closing phenylalanine or tryptophan. The D gene is left open where the match is weak. A clone size is listed for some rows: how often the clone was seen (once, few, many), or a class if it is expanded.

clone_size: NA
d_call: TRBD2
v_call: TRBV6-6
j_call: TRBJ2-7
cdr3_aa: CASSSGLAGALGQYF
cdr3_nt: TGTGCCAGCAGTTCTGGACTAGCGGGAGCCTTGGGGCAGTACTTC

clone_size: NA
d_call: NA
v_call: TRBV11-3
j_call: TRBJ2-5
cdr3_aa: CASSLGRVTAETQYF
cdr3_nt: TGTGCCAGCAGCCTAGGGAGAGTGACGGCAGAGACCCAGTACTTC

clone_size: NA
d_call: TRBD2
v_call: TRBV27
j_call: TRBJ2-4
cdr3_aa: CASKMAGDGRKNIQYF
cdr3_nt: TGTGCCAGCAAGATGGCGGGGGATGGGAGGAAAAACATTCAGTACTTC

clone_size: NA
d_call: NA
v_call: TRBV11-3
j_call: TRBJ2-7
cdr3_aa: CASSFGIHEQYF
cdr3_nt: TGTGCCAGCAGCTTCGGGATTCACGAGCAGTACTTC

clone_size: NA
d_call: NA
v_call: TRBV4-1
j_call: TRBJ2-3
cdr3_aa: CASSPLRDRTDTQYF
cdr3_nt: TGCGCCAGCAGCCCCCTCCGGGATCGCACAGATACGCAGTATTTT

clone_size: NA
d_call: TRBD2
v_call: TRBV19
j_call: TRBJ2-1
cdr3_aa: CASSISGSYNEQFF
cdr3_nt: TGTGCCAGTAGTATTAGCGGGTCCTACAATGAGCAGTTCTTC

clone_size: NA
d_call: TRBD1
v_call: TRBV18
j_call: TRBJ1-1
cdr3_aa: CASSLTQGADTEAFF
cdr3_nt: TGTGCCAGCTCACTAACACAGGGGGCGGACACTGAAGCTTTCTTT

clone_size: NA
d_call: NA
v_call: TRBV19
j_call: TRBJ1-6
cdr3_aa: CASSIDITGYNSPLHF
cdr3_nt: TGTGCCAGTAGTATCGATATAACAGGATATAATTCACCCCTCCACTTT

clone_size: few
d_call: TRBD2
v_call: TRBV27
j_call: TRBJ2-5
cdr3_aa: CASSRGAGRDETQYF
cdr3_nt: TGTGCCAGCAGTCGGGGGGCCGGGAGGGATGAGACCCAGTACTTC

clone_size: NA
d_call: TRBD1
v_call: TRBV11-2
j_call: TRBJ2-5
cdr3_aa: CASSLGPRQGGTQYF
cdr3_nt: TGTGCCAGCAGCTTAGGACCCCGACAGGGCGGGACCCAGTACTTC

clone_size: few
d_call: NA
v_call: TRBV9
j_call: TRBJ1-2
cdr3_aa: CASSVDGNLGYGYTF
cdr3_nt: TGTGCCAGCAGCGTAGATGGAAACCTAGGCTATGGCTACACCTTC

clone_size: NA
d_call: NA
v_call: TRBV6-1
j_call: TRBJ1-2
cdr3_aa: CASSKTENYGYTF
cdr3_nt: TGTGCCAGCAGCAAGACAGAAAACTATGGCTACACCTTC

clone_size: NA
d_call: NA
v_call: TRBV7-8
j_call: TRBJ1-1
cdr3_aa: CASSPSAGNTEAFF
cdr3_nt: TGTGCCAGCAGCCCCAGCGCCGGAAATACTGAAGCTTTCTTT

clone_size: NA
d_call: NA
v_call: TRBV29-1
j_call: TRBJ2-3
cdr3_aa: CSVDAPDTQYF
cdr3_nt: TGCAGCGTTGACGCCCCAGATACGCAGTATTTT

clone_size: NA
d_call: NA
v_call: TRBV5-5
j_call: TRBJ1-4
cdr3_aa: CASSLQGGEKLFF
cdr3_nt: TGTGCCAGCAGCTTGCAGGGAGGGGAAAAACTGTTTTTT

clone_size: NA
d_call: NA
v_call: TRBV7-2
j_call: TRBJ1-1
cdr3_aa: CASSLLPNTEAFF
cdr3_nt: TGTGCCAGCAGCCTTCTCCCGAACACTGAAGCTTTCTTT

clone_size: few
d_call: NA
v_call: TRBV28
j_call: TRBJ1-4
cdr3_aa: CASSLLMEEKLFF
cdr3_nt: TGTGCCAGCAGTTTATTGATGGAAGAAAAACTGTTTTTT

clone_size: NA
d_call: NA
v_call: TRBV9
j_call: TRBJ1-3
cdr3_aa: CASSVENSGNTIYF
cdr3_nt: TGTGCCAGCAGCGTAGAAAACTCTGGAAACACCATATATTTT

clone_size: NA
d_call: TRBD2
v_call: TRBV5-4
j_call: TRBJ2-7
cdr3_aa: CASSFSGRAYEQYF
cdr3_nt: TGTGCCAGCAGCTTTAGCGGGAGGGCCTACGAGCAGTACTTC

clone_size: NA
d_call: NA
v_call: TRBV12-5
j_call: TRBJ2-5
cdr3_aa: CASGLVSGQGYQETQYF
cdr3_nt: TGTGCTAGTGGTTTGGTATCAGGACAAGGGTACCAAGAGACCCAGTACTTC

clone_size: NA
d_call: TRBD2
v_call: TRBV7-2
j_call: TRBJ2-5
cdr3_aa: CASSPSGRIETQYF
cdr3_nt: TGTGCCAGCAGCCCCAGCGGGAGGATTGAGACCCAGTACTTC

clone_size: NA
d_call: TRBD1
v_call: TRBV11-2
j_call: TRBJ1-5
cdr3_aa: CASSQQGLNQPQHF
cdr3_nt: TGTGCCAGCAGCCAACAGGGGCTCAATCAGCCCCAGCATTTT

clone_size: NA
d_call: NA
v_call: TRBV19
j_call: TRBJ1-5
cdr3_aa: CASSPAGWRQPQHF
cdr3_nt: TGTGCCAGTAGCCCGGCGGGGTGGCGTCAGCCCCAGCATTTT

clone_size: NA
d_call: NA
v_call: TRBV19
j_call: TRBJ1-1
cdr3_aa: CASSSGWNTEAFF
cdr3_nt: TGTGCCAGTAGCTCCGGCTGGAACACTGAAGCTTTCTTT

clone_size: NA
d_call: TRBD1
v_call: TRBV11-3
j_call: TRBJ1-2
cdr3_aa: CASSRGRDLYGYTF
cdr3_nt: TGTGCCAGCAGCAGGGGGCGCGATCTGTATGGCTACACCTTC

clone_size: NA
d_call: TRBD1
v_call: TRBV18
j_call: TRBJ2-5
cdr3_aa: CASSPSRQGHQETQYF
cdr3_nt: TGTGCCAGCTCACCATCGCGACAGGGCCACCAAGAGACCCAGTACTTC

clone_size: NA
d_call: TRBD1
v_call: TRBV19
j_call: TRBJ1-2
cdr3_aa: CASSIGQGPYGYTF
cdr3_nt: TGTGCCAGTAGTATTGGACAGGGACCCTATGGCTACACCTTC